The 2 T cell receptor beta chains below were found in one sample sequenced in a study of blood T cells in healthy people across ages. Alongside a J-beta primer mix, a sample-barcoded 5' primer served in a second PCR lasting roughly 7 to 11 cycles. A single record per CDR3 protein comes from TCRdb applying MiXCR to the 5' RACE reads. Of more than 600,000 distinct CDR3 sequences in the sample, around 25% were seen once. These data were likewise used in another study, on T cells of mothers and their children.

Sequenced: blood. These TCRs come from a boy aged 10-17 years in good health.

This chain joins TRBV6-2 or TRBV6-3 and TRBJ1-4, with D hard to call. Deletions cut 7 bases from V and 6 bases from J, with 12 bases between. This CDR3 is built from 13 residues. Germline CDR1 and CDR2: MNHEY and SVGEGT. This CDR3 is CASNPRWDEKLFF. The CDR3 DNA reads TGTGCCAGCAACCCCCGGTGGGATGAAAAACTGTTTTTT.

This clonotype was observed a handful of times. The gene calls are TRBV6-2 or TRBV6-3 and TRBJ2-3; TRBD1 agrees at 7 bases. Looked up from germline, CDR1 is MNHEY and CDR2 is SVGEGT. This CDR3 has 15 residues. The junction had 12 bases not matched to a gene; V was cut back by 10 bases and J by 2 bases. CDR3 loop: CATFPRQGLTDTQYF. The DNA of the CDR3 is TGTGCCACCTTCCCTCGACAGGGTCTCACAGATACGCAGTATTTT.